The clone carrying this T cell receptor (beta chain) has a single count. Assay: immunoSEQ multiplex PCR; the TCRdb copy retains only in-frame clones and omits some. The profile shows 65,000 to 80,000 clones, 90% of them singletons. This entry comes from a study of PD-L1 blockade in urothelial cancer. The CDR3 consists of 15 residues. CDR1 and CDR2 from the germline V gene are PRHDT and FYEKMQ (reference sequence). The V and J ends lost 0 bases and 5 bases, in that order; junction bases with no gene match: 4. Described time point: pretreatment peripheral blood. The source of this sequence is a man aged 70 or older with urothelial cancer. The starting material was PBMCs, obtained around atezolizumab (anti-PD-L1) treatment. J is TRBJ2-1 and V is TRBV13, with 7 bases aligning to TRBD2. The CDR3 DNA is TGTGCCAGCAGCTTAGGGGGACTATTCGACAATGAGCAGTTCTTC. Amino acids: CASSLGGLFDNEQFF.